These T cell receptor beta chains were read from a single sample in a study of cytomegalovirus exposure and HLA in healthy donors. TCRdb's copy holds only in-frame clones and misses some; the assay was immunoSEQ multiplex PCR. Of roughly 130,000 clones in the sample, about 73% were seen once. The specimen was PBMCs. The source is a woman aged 40 to 49 in good health and CMV-seropositive. The CDR3 runs from the conserved cysteine through the conserved F or W. A D gene is named only where the DNA matches it firmly. Only some rows state a clone size, as once, few, many or a class for expanded clones.

d_gene	j_gene	abundance	v_gene	CDR3nt	CDR3aa
.	TRBJ2-7	.	TRBV5-1	TGCGCCAGCAGCTTGGCCTTTACCTACGAGCAGTACTTC	CASSLAFTYEQYF
.	TRBJ2-7	.	TRBV18	TGTGCCAGCTCACCAAATCAGAGGGCTTCCTACGAGCAGTACTTC	CASSPNQRASYEQYF
.	TRBJ1-1	few	TRBV7-8	TGTGCCAGCAGCAAGAGGGCGGACGGGGTTGTGGCTTTCTTT	CASSKRADGVVAFF
.	TRBJ2-1	.	TRBV29-1	TGCAGCGTCAGTAGTGGGACAGAGCAGTTCTTC	CSVSSGTEQFF
TRBD1	TRBJ1-4	.	TRBV7-2	TGTGCCAGCAGCGTAAGGACAGGCCGTACTATTAATGAAAAACTATTTTTT	CASSVRTGRTINEKLFF
.	TRBJ1-3	few	TRBV7-6	TGTGCCAGCAGCTTACCGGGCTCTGGAAACACCATATATTTT	CASSLPGSGNTIYF
TRBD1	TRBJ2-2	.	TRBV18	TGTGCCAGCTCACCCCGACAGGGGGCTGTCGCGAACACCGGGGAGCTGTTTTTT	CASSPRQGAVANTGELFF
TRBD2	TRBJ2-1	.	TRBV5-4	TGTGCCAGCAGCGTACGACTAGCGGACAACAATGAGCAGTTCTTC	CASSVRLADNNEQFF
.	TRBJ2-3	.	TRBV4-3	TGCGCCAGCAGCCAAGGACGGGCAGATACGCAGTATTTT	CASSQGRADTQYF
TRBD1	TRBJ2-7	few	TRBV5-1	TGCGCCAGCAGCTTGGGGGACAGGTCCTACGAGCAGTACTTC	CASSLGDRSYEQYF
.	TRBJ1-2	.	TRBV14	TGTGCCAGCAGCCGGACAGACAGCTATGGCTACACCTTC	CASSRTDSYGYTF
TRBD1	TRBJ1-6	few	TRBV6-1	TGTGCCAGCAGAGGCCGACAGGGGGAAGCTTCACCCCTCCACTTT	CASRGRQGEASPLHF
.	TRBJ1-1	.	TRBV7-3	TGTGCCAGCAGCTTCCAGGGTCTCGGTGAAGCTTTCTTT	CASSFQGLGEAFF
.	TRBJ1-6	.	TRBV30	TGTGCCTGGAGTCAAACCTTACAGGGCCGAACGAGAAATTCACCCCTCCACTTT	CAWSQTLQGRTRNSPLHF
TRBD2	TRBJ2-5	once	TRBV30	TGTGCCTGGGGTGACTGGGGGGGCCAAGAGACCCAGTACTTC	CAWGDWGGQETQYF
TRBD2	TRBJ2-1	.	TRBV5-4	TGTGCCAGCAGCGAGGTTAGCGGGAGTCACAATGAGCAGTTCTTC	CASSEVSGSHNEQFF
TRBD1	TRBJ1-5	.	TRBV5-1	TGCGCCAGCAGCTTGGAGGGGGCGGGTAGCAATCAGCCCCAGCATTTT	CASSLEGAGSNQPQHF
TRBD1	TRBJ1-2	.	TRBV30	TGTGCCTGGAGGACAGGGGGTGGCTACACCTTC	CAWRTGGGYTF
TRBD1	TRBJ1-4	.	TRBV19	TGTGCCAGTCAGGGGGCTGGTGAAAAACTGTTTTTT	CASQGAGEKLFF
.	TRBJ1-1	.	TRBV30	TGTGCCTGGAGTGCACAGCAGAACACTGAAGCTTTCTTT	CAWSAQQNTEAFF
.	TRBJ1-1	.	TRBV2	TGTGCCAGCAGTGAACGTGAGGGCACTGAAGCTTTCTTT	CASSEREGTEAFF
TRBD2	TRBJ2-7	once	TRBV11-2	TGTGCCAGCAGCCCATGGGGGGGTCAGTACGAGCAGTACTTC	CASSPWGGQYEQYF
TRBD1	TRBJ2-7	.	TRBV6-6	TGTGCCAGCAGTTACGGAAGGGACAGGGAAATATATAGGTACTTC	CASSYGRDREIYRYF
.	TRBJ2-1	.	TRBV6-5	TGTGCCAGCAGTTACGGAAAACCAGGCAATGAGCAGTTCTTC	CASSYGKPGNEQFF
TRBD1	TRBJ2-4	few	TRBV10-2	TGCGCCAGCAGTGAATGGGACAGTTCCAAAAACATTCAGTACTTC	CASSEWDSSKNIQYF
TRBD1	TRBJ2-1	.	TRBV7-7	TGTGCCAGCAGCTCGACAGGGATCGGTGAGCAGTTCTTC	CASSSTGIGEQFF
TRBD1	TRBJ1-2	.	TRBV6-5	TGTGCCAGCAGAACCGACAGGGCGGGTGGCTACACCTTC	CASRTDRAGGYTF
TRBD2	TRBJ2-7	many	TRBV25-1	TGTGCCAGCAGTGCAAAAACTAGCGGACCCTACGAGCAGTACTTC	CASSAKTSGPYEQYF
TRBD1	TRBJ2-6	.	TRBV6-6	TGTGCCAGCTCAAAGGGACAGGGGTCTGGGGCCAACGTCCTGACTTTC	CASSKGQGSGANVLTF
TRBD1	TRBJ1-1	.	TRBV28	TGTGCCAGCAGTGAGGGACAGCCGAACACTGAAGCTTTCTTT	CASSEGQPNTEAFF
TRBD2	TRBJ2-7	few	TRBV4-2	TGTGCCAGCAGCCAAGAGGGGGAGCGGGGGATAAGGGAGCAGTACTTC	CASSQEGERGIREQYF
.	TRBJ1-6	.	TRBV9	TGTGCCAGCAGCCCTAGGCCCAATTCACCCCTCCACTTT	CASSPRPNSPLHF
.	TRBJ2-3	.	TRBV7-8	TGTGCCAGCAGCTTTGGTAGCGGCGCTACTAGCACAGATACGCAGTATTTT	CASSFGSGATSTDTQYF
TRBD2	TRBJ2-3	.	TRBV27	TGTGCCAGCACTATGGGACTACTAACCGTAGATACGCAGTATTTT	CASTMGLLTVDTQYF
.	TRBJ2-1	.	TRBV5-1	TGCGCCAGCAGCTTGTTCGCGTTGGGGCTGGGAGCGGGTGAGCAGTTCTTC	CASSLFALGLGAGEQFF